Following are 5 T cell receptor beta chains from one sample sequenced in a study of T cell repertoires in cytomegalovirus infection. Via MiXCR, TCRdb re-called the reads, giving one row per CDR3 protein. The repertoire holds about 920,000 distinct CDR3 sequences, with roughly 30% as singletons. No antigen has been assigned to these receptors. The sample was cultured CD8+ T cells from PBMCs, taken from culture after CMV antigen stimulation. All receptors derive from a human donor in good health (CMV status not recorded). Some clones in this sample may be carry-over from other donors' samples.

The chain recombines TRBV7-3 with TRBJ2-1; TRBD1 matches 11 bases. CDR3 length equals 18 residues. With V trimmed by 1 base and J by 9 bases, 14 bases remained unmatched. CDR1 SGHTA and CDR2 FQGTGA come from the germline V gene. DNA for the CDR3: TGTGCCAGCAGCTTAAAGGATCGAGGGACAGGGGGGGGAGGTGAGCAGTTCTTC. Its protein is CASSLKDRGTGGGGEQFF.

V is TRBV27 and J is TRBJ2-1; D perhaps matches TRBD2 (5 bases). This CDR3 is 15 amino acids long. Germline CDR1 MNHEY, CDR2 SMNVEV (reference sequence). V was shortened by 3 bases and J by 7 bases, with 16 bases between the two germline ends. CDR3 nucleotide sequence: TGTGCCAGCAGTTTTGGAGGCCTCGGAGAAAATGAGCAGTTCTTC. Residues: CASSFGGLGENEQFF.

The DNA for the CDR3 is TGCGCCAGCAGCCAAGACATCAGGGACACAGATACGCAGTATTTT. It yields the protein CASSQDIRDTDTQYF. The chain couples TRBV4-1 to TRBJ2-3, with a tentative D call TRBD1 (5 bases). Between the trimmed V and J ends, which lost 0 bases and 2 bases, there was a span of 9 bases. The V gene's germline CDR1 is MGHRA and CDR2 YSYEKL. There are 15 residues in the CDR3.

There are a few counts of this clonotype. The chain is built from TRBV19 and TRBJ1-5; D is undetermined. Trimming removed 2 bases at V and 4 bases at J, with 9 bases between. Germline CDR1 and CDR2: LNHDA and SQIVND (reference sequence). The CDR3 loop spans 14 amino acids. CDR3 loop: CASSISVKNQPQHF. The CDR3 bases are TGTGCCAGTAGTATAAGCGTGAAAAATCAGCCCCAGCATTTT.

V gene TRBV4-3 combines with J gene TRBJ2-1, with D possibly being TRBD1 (6 bases). V was shortened by 3 bases and J by 7 bases, with 16 bases between the two germline ends. From germline, CDR1 is LGHNA and CDR2 YSLEER. The CDR3 is 15 residues long. CDR3 region: CASSHPPGQSNEQFF. Written as DNA, the CDR3 is TGCGCCAGCAGCCACCCTCCGGGACAATCAAATGAGCAGTTCTTC.